This TCR beta chain was recorded in a study of brain metastases from non-small cell lung cancer. The CDR3 length is 15 residues. Germline CDR1 and CDR2: SGHTA and FQGNSA. Trimming took off 4 bases at V and 7 bases at J, with 17 bases between the two ends. Sequencing was performed with immunoSEQ multiplex PCR; in TCRdb, only in-frame clones are kept and a portion is missing. Of about 890 clones listed, 86% were seen once; the top ten hold less than 8.5%. This clonotype was sampled from a donor aged 40 or older with non-small cell lung cancer. Sequencing used tumor-adjacent normal tissue. This chain links TRBV7-2 with TRBJ1-5; a weak D match, TRBD1 (6 bases). CDR3 sequence (DNA): TGTGCCAGCAGCTCATCACACTCAGGGGTGCAGCCCCAGCATTTT. Translated: CASSSSHSGVQPQHF.